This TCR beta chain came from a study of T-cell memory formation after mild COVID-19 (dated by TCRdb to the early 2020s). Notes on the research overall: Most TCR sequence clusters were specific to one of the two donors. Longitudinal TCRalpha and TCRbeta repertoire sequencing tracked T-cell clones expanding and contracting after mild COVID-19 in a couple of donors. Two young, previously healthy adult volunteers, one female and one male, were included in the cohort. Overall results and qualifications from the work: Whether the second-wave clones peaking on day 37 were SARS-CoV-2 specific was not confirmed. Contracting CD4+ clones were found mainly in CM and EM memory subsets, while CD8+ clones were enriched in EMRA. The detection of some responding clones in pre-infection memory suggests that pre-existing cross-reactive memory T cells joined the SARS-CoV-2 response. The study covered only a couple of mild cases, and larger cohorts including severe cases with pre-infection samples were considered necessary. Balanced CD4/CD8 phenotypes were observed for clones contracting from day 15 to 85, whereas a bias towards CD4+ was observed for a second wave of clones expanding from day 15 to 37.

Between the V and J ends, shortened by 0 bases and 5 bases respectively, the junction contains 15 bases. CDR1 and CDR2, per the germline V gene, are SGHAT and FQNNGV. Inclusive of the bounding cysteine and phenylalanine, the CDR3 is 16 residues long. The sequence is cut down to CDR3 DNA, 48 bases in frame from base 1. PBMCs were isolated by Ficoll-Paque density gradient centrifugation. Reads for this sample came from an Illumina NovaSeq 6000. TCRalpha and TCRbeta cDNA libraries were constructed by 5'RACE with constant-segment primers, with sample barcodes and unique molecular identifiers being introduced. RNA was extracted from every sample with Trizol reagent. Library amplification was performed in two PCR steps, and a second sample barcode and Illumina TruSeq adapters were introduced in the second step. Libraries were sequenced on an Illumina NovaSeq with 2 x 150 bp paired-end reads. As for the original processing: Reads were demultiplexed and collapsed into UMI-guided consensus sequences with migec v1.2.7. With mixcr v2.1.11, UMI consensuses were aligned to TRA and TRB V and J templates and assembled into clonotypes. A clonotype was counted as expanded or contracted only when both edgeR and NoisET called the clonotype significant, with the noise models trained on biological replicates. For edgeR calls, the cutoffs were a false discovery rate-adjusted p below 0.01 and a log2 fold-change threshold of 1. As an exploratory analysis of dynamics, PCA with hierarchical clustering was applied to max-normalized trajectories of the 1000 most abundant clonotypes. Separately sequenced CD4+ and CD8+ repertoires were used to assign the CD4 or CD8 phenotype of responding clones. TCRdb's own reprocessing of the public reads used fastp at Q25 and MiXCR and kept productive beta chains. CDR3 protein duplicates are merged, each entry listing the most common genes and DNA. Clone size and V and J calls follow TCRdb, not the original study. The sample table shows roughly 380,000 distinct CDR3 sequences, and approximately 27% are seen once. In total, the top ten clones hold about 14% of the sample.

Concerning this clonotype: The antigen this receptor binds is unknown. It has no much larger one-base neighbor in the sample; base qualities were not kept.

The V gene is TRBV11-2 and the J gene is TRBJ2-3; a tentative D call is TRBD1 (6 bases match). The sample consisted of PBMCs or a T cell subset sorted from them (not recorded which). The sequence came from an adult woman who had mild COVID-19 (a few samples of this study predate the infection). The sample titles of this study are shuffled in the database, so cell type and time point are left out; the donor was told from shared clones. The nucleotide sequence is TGTGCCAGCAGCTTAGATCGTTGGGGGCGAGGAGATACGCAGTATTTT. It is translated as CASSLDRWGRGDTQYF. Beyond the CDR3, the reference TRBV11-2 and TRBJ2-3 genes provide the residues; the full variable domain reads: EAGVAQSPRYKIIEKRQSVAFWCNPISGHATLYWYQQILGQGPKLLIQFQNNGVVDDSQLPKDRFSAERLKGVDSTLKIQPAKLEDSAVYLCASSLDRWGRGDTQYFGPGTRLTVL.